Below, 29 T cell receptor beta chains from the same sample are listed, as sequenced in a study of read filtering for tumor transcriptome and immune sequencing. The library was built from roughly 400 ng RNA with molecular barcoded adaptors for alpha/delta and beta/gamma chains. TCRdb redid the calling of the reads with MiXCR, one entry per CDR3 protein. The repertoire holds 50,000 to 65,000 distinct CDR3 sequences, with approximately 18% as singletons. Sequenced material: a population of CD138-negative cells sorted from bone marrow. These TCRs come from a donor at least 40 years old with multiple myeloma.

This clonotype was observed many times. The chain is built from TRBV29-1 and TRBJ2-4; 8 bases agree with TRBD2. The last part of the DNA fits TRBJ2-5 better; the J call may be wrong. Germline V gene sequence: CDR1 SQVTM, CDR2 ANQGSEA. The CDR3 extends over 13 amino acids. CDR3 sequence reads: CSVDRGTSGTQYF. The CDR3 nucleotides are TGCAGCGTTGACAGGGGAACTAGCGGGACCCAGTACTTC.

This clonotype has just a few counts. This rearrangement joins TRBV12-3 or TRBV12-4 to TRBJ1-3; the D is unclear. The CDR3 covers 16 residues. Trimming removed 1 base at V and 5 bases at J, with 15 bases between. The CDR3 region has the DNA TGTGCCAGCAGTTTAGTAGTTGGCTGGGGTAGAAACACCATATATTTT. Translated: CASSLVVGWGRNTIYF.

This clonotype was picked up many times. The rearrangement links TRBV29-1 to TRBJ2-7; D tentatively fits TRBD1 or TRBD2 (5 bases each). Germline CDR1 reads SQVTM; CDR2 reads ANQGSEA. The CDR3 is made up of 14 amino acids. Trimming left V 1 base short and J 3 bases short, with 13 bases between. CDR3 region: CSVEVAGANYEQYF. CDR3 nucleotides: TGCAGCGTTGAAGTCGCCGGGGCTAACTACGAGCAGTACTTC.

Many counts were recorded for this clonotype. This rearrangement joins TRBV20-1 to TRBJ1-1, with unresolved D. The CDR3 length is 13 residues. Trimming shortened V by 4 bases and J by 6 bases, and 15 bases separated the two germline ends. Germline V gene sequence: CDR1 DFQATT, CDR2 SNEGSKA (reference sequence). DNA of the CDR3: TGCAGTGCTAAAGTCAGCCTAACGGCTGAAGCTTTCTTT. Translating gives CSAKVSLTAEAFF.

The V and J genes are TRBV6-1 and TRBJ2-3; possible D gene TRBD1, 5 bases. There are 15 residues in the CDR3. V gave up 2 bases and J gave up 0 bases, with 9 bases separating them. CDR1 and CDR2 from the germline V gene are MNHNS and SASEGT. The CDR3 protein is CASSEIGVSTDTQYF. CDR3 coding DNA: TGTGCCAGCAGTGAAATAGGGGTGAGCACAGATACGCAGTATTTT.

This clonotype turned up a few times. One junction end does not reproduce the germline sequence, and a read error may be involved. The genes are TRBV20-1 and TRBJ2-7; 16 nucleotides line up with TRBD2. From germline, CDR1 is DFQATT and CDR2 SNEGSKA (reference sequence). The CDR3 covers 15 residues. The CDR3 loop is CSARSPGLAGGPFHF. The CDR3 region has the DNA TGCAGTGCTAGATCCCCGGGACTAGCGGGAGGGCCTTTCCACTTC.

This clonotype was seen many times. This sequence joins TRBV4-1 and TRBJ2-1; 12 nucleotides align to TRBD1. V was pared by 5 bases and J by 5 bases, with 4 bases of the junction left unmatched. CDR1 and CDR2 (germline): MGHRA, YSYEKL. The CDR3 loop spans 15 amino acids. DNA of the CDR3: TGCGCCAGCAGCAAGGGACAGGGGGCCGACAATGAGCAGTTCTTC. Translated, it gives CASSKGQGADNEQFF.

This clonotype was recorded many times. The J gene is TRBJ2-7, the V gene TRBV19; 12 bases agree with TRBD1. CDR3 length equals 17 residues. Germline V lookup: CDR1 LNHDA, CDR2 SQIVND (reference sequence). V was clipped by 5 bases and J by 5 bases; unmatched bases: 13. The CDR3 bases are TGTGCCAGTAGTCCTGAGAGGGGACAGGGGGCTATCAACGAGCAGTACTTC. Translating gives CASSPERGQGAINEQYF.

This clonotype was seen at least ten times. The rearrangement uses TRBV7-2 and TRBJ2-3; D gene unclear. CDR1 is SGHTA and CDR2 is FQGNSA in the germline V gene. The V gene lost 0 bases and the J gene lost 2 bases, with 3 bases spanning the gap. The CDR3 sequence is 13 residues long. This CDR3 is CASSLAHTDTQYF. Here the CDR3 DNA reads TGTGCCAGCAGCTTAGCACACACAGATACGCAGTATTTT.

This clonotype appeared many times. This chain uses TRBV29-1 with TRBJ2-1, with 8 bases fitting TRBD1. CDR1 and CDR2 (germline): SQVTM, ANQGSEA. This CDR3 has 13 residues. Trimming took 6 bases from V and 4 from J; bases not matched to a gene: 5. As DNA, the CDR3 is TGCAGCGTCGCGGGACAGGCTTACAATGAGCAGTTCTTC. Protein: CSVAGQAYNEQFF.

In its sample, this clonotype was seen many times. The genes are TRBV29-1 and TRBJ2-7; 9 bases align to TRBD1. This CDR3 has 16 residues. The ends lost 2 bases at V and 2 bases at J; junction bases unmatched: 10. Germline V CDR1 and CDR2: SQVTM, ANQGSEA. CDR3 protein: CSVELLGQGTPYEQYF. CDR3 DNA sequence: TGCAGCGTTGAACTCCTGGGACAGGGTACCCCCTACGAGCAGTACTTC.

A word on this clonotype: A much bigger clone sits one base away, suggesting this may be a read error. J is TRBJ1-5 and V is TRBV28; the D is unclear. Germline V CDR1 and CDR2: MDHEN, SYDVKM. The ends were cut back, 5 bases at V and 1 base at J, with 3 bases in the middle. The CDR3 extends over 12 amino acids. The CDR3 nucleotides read TGTGCCAGCAGTGTGAGCAATCAGCCCCAGCATTTT. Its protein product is CASSVSNQPQHF.

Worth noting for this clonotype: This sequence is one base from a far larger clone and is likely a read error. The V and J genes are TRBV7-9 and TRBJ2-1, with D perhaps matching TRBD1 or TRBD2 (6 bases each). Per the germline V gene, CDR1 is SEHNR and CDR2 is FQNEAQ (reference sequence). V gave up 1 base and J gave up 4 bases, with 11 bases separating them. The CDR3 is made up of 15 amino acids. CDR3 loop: CASSLDTGAYNEQFF. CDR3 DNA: TGTGCCAGCAGCTTAGACACGGGGGCTTACAATGAGCAGTTCTTC.

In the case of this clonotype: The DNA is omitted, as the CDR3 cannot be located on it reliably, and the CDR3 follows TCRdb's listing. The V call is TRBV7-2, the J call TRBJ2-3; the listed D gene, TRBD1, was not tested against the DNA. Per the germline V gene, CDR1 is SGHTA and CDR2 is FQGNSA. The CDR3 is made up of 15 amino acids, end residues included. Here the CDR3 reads CASSLVGRGSDTQCF.

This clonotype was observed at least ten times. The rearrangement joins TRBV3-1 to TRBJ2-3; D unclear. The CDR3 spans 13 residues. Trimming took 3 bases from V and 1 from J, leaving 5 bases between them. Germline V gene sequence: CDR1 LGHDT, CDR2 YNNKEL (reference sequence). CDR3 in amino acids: CASSQMGTDTQYF. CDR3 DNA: TGTGCCAGCAGCCAGATGGGCACAGATACGCAGTATTTT.

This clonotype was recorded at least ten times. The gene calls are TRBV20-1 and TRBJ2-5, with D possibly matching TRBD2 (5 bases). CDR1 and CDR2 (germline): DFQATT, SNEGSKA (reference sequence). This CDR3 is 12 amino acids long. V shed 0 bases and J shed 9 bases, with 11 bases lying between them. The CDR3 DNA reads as TGCAGTGCTAGAGAAGGGAGAGGAGCCCAGTACTTC. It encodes CSAREGRGAQYF.

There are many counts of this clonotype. CDR3 bases: TGTGCCAGCAGTTATGATAATTCCGGGGAGCTGTTTTTT. It translates to CASSYDNSGELFF. The rearrangement uses TRBV6-5 and TRBJ2-2; no firm D call. Trimming pared 3 bases from V and 6 bases from J, leaving 8 bases between. The V gene's germline CDR1 is MNHEY and CDR2 SVGAGI. The CDR3 consists of 13 residues.

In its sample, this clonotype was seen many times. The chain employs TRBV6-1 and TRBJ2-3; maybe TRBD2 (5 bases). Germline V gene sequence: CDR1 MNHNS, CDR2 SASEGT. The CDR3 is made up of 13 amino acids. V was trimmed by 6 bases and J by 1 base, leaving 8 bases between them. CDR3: CASRRVGTDTQYF. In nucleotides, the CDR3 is TGTGCCAGCAGGAGGGTGGGCACAGATACGCAGTATTTT.

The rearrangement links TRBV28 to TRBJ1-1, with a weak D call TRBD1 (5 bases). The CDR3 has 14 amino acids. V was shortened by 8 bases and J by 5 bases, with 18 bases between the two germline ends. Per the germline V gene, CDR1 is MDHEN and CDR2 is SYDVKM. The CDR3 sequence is CASEGVTTGTEAFF. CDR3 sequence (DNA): TGTGCCAGCGAAGGGGTGACAACGGGGACTGAAGCTTTCTTT.

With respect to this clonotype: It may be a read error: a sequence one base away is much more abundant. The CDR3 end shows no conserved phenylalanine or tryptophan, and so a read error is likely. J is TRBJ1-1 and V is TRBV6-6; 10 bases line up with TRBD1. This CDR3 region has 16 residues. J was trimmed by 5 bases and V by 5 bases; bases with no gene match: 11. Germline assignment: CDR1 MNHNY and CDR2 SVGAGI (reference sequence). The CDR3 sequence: CASSLPNPGQGTEAFI. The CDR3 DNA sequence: TGTGCCAGCAGTCTCCCCAATCCGGGACAGGGGACTGAAGCTTTCATT.

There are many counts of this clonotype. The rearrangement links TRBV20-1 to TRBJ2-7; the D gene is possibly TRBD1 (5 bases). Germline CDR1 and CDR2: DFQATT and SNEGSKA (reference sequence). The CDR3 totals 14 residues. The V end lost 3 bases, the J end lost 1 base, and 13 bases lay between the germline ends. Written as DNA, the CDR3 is TGCAGTGCTAGCTTCCACAGGAATTCCTACGAGCAGTACTTC. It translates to CSASFHRNSYEQYF.

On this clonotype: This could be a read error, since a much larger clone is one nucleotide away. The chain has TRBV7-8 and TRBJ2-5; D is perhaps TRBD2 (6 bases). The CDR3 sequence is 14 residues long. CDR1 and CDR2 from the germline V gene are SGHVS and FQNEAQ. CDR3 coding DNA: TGTGTCAGCAGCCTTGTCCCGGGAGTAGAGACCCAGTACTTC. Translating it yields CVSSLVPGVETQYF.

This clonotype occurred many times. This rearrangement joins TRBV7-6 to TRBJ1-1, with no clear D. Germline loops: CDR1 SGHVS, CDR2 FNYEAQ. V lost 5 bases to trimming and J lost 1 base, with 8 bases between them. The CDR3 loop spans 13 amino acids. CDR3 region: CASSKVANTEAFF. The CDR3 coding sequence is TGTGCCAGCAGCAAAGTCGCGAACACTGAAGCTTTCTTT.

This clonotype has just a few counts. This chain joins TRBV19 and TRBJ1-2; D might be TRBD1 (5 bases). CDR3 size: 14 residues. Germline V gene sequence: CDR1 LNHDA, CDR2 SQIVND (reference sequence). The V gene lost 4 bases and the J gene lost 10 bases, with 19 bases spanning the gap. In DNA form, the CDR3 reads TGTGCCAGTAGTACCACCGGGACCCAAGGGTCCTACACCTTC. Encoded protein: CASSTTGTQGSYTF.

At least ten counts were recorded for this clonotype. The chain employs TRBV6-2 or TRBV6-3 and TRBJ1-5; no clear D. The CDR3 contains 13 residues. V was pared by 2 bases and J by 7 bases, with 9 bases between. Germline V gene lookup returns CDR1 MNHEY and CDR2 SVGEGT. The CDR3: CASSYAEGQPQHF. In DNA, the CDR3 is TGTGCCAGCAGTTACGCCGAGGGACAGCCCCAGCATTTT.

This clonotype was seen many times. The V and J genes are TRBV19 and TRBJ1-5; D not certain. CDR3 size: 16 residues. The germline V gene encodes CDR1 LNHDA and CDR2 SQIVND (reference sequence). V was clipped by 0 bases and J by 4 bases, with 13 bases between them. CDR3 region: CASSIDRGSGNQPQHF. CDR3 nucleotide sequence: TGTGCCAGTAGTATAGATCGAGGATCGGGGAATCAGCCCCAGCATTTT.

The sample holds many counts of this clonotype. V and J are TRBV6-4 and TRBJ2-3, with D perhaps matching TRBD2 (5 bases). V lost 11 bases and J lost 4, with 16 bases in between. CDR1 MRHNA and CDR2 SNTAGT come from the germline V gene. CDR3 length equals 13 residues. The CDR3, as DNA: TGTGCCCCCCCGGAGGCGGTTTCAGATACGCAGTATTTT. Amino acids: CAPPEAVSDTQYF.

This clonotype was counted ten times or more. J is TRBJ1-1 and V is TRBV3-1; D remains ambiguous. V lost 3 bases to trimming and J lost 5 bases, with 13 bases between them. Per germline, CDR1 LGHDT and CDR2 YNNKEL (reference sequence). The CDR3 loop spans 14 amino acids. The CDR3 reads CASSQTGENTEAFF. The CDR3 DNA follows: TGTGCCAGCAGCCAGACCGGTGAAAATACTGAAGCTTTCTTT.

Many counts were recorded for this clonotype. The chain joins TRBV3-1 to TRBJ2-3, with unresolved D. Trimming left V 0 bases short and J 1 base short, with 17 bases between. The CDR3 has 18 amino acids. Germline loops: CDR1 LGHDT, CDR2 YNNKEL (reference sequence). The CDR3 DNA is TGTGCCAGCAGCCAAGATGAAGAGCGCCCACCGGGCACAGATACGCAGTATTTT. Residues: CASSQDEERPPGTDTQYF.